A selection of T cell receptor beta chains follows, all from one sample in a study of T cells in localized non-small cell lung cancer. Sequencing was performed with immunoSEQ multiplex PCR; in TCRdb, only in-frame clones are kept and a portion is missing. The table records over a thousand clones, 24% of them present only once. The starting material was lung tumor tissue, obtained before any cancer treatment. These receptor sequences come from a male donor at least 60 years old with stage III squamous cell lung carcinoma. The CDR3 runs from the conserved cysteine through the conserved F or W. Fields, in order: V gene, clone size, J gene, D gene, CDR3 DNA, CDR3 protein. The D gene is left open where the match is weak. Clone size is not always given. Where it is, it says once, few, many or a class for expanded clones.

TRBV30	once	TRBJ2-7	NA	TGTGCCTGGAGTGTCCTGGATTCCTACGAGCAGTACTTC	CAWSVLDSYEQYF
TRBV5-1	NA	TRBJ2-1	NA	TGCGCCAGCAGCTTGGGAGGACAGCTCTCCTACAATGAGCAGTTCTTC	CASSLGGQLSYNEQFF
TRBV19	NA	TRBJ1-1	NA	TGTGCCAGTAGTATCTGGGAGGGAACTGAAGCTTTCTTT	CASSIWEGTEAFF
TRBV2	NA	TRBJ2-2	NA	TGTGCCAGCGCCAAAACGAACACCGGGGAGCTGTTTTTT	CASAKTNTGELFF
TRBV7-2	medium-sized	TRBJ2-7	NA	TGTGCCAGCAGCCCGGGCCCCAACTACGAGCAGTACTTC	CASSPGPNYEQYF
TRBV11-3	NA	TRBJ1-3	NA	TGTGCCAGCAGCGAACAGAACTCTGGAAACACCATATATTTT	CASSEQNSGNTIYF
TRBV18	NA	TRBJ2-3	TRBD1	TGTGCCAGCTCACCTCGGACAGGGCCCACAGATACGCAGTATTTT	CASSPRTGPTDTQYF
TRBV25-1	few	TRBJ2-7	NA	TGTGCCAGCAATGAAGGGACCTACGAGCAGTACTTC	CASNEGTYEQYF
TRBV18	few	TRBJ2-7	NA	TGTGCCAGCTCACCAAACCCTTCGGGCGAGCAGTACTTC	CASSPNPSGEQYF
TRBV6-8	few	TRBJ2-7	TRBD1	TGTGCCAGCAGTTACTCTCCAGGGGGCGCCGGTTACGAGCAGTACTTC	CASSYSPGGAGYEQYF
TRBV2	NA	TRBJ2-7	TRBD1	TGTGCCAGCAGGCCACAGGGGGCGATTTCCTACGAGCAGTACTTC	CASRPQGAISYEQYF
TRBV11-3	few	TRBJ2-2	NA	TGTGCCAGCAGCACCGGACTATTCCCCGGGGAGCTGTTTTTT	CASSTGLFPGELFF
TRBV18	few	TRBJ1-4	NA	TGTGCCAGCTCCCCCCGGGCCAGGGGAGGGAGTGAAAAACTGTTTTTT	CASSPRARGGSEKLFF
TRBV11-3	medium-sized	TRBJ2-1	TRBD1	TGTGCCAGCAGTTCGACCCCGGGACAGGGGAGGAATGAGCAGTTCTTC	CASSSTPGQGRNEQFF
TRBV9	NA	TRBJ2-3	TRBD2	TGTGCCAGCAGCTATACGGGGGGGCAAGATACGCAGTATTTT	CASSYTGGQDTQYF
TRBV6-8	NA	TRBJ1-4	NA	TGTGCCAGCAGCGCCACAGGTCAATCAACTAATGAAAAACTGTTTTTT	CASSATGQSTNEKLFF
TRBV11-3	few	TRBJ1-1	NA	TGTGCCAGCAGCTTAAGCGGCGGGGTCCCTGAAGCTTTCTTT	CASSLSGGVPEAFF
TRBV6-8	NA	TRBJ2-1	TRBD1	TGTGCCAGCAGTGACGGGACAGAATTCAATGAGCAGTTCTTC	CASSDGTEFNEQFF
TRBV10-3	few	TRBJ2-7	TRBD2	TGTGCCACCAGCGGGGGGTTGGCGGGAGTCGGCGAGCAGTACTTC	CATSGGLAGVGEQYF
TRBV7-7	NA	TRBJ2-1	NA	TGTGCCAGCAGCTTCGGCAGCTCCTACAATGAGCAGTTCTTC	CASSFGSSYNEQFF
TRBV11-3	medium-sized	TRBJ1-4	NA	TGTGCCAGCAGCTCGGGTCCGACTAATGAAAAACTGTTTTTT	CASSSGPTNEKLFF
TRBV30	NA	TRBJ1-1	TRBD1	TGTGCCTGGAACAGGGGATTAACGAACACTGAAGCTTTCTTT	CAWNRGLTNTEAFF
TRBV19	NA	TRBJ1-1	TRBD1	TGTGCCAGCAACAGGGGGAGGAACACTGAAGCTTTCTTT	CASNRGRNTEAFF
TRBV30	few	TRBJ1-5	TRBD1	TGTGCCTGGCAACAGGGGGTGGATCAGCCCCAGCATTTT	CAWQQGVDQPQHF
TRBV10-2	NA	TRBJ1-1	NA	TGCGCCAGCAGTGAAATACAGGCTGTGGGGGACACTGAAGCTTTCTTT	CASSEIQAVGDTEAFF
TRBV19	few	TRBJ2-1	NA	TGTGCCAGTAGTAAGGAGGGAGCCTACAATGAGCAGTTCTTC	CASSKEGAYNEQFF
TRBV6-8	NA	TRBJ1-5	TRBD1	TGTGCCAGCAGTCTGGACAGGTCAGATCAGCCCCAGCATTTT	CASSLDRSDQPQHF
TRBV11-3	few	TRBJ2-1	NA	TGTGCCAGCAGCCTCGGGACTGGCGACAATGAGCAGTTCTTC	CASSLGTGDNEQFF
TRBV6-8	few	TRBJ1-5	NA	TGTGCCATCGGGGGGGGAAACGGCAATCAGCCCCAGCATTTT	CAIGGGNGNQPQHF
TRBV19	NA	TRBJ2-7	NA	TGTGCCAGTAGTAGCATTGAGGGACTCTCCTACGAGCAGTACTTC	CASSSIEGLSYEQYF
TRBV10-1	NA	TRBJ2-1	TRBD2	TGCGCCAGCAGTGGCGGGGGAGAGCAGTTCTTC	CASSGGGEQFF
TRBV6-8	hyperexpanded	TRBJ2-7	NA	TGTGCCAGCAGTTCTATACCAACCTACGAGCAGTACTTC	CASSSIPTYEQYF
TRBV6-8	NA	TRBJ1-3	TRBD1	TGTGCCAGCAGTTACTTAGACAGGGAGGGAAGGAACACCATATATTTT	CASSYLDREGRNTIYF
TRBV11-3	NA	TRBJ1-2	NA	TGTGCCAGCAGCGTGGGGACGGGGGGCTTGGGCTACACCTTC	CASSVGTGGLGYTF
TRBV19	NA	TRBJ2-7	TRBD1	TGTGCCAGTAGTGCAAACAGGGGGCCCTACGAGCAGTACTTC	CASSANRGPYEQYF
TRBV18	NA	TRBJ1-1	TRBD1	TGTGCCAGCTCACCCCTCGGGACAGGGGGGACTGAAGCTTTCTTT	CASSPLGTGGTEAFF
TRBV19	NA	TRBJ1-1	NA	TGTGCCAGTAGTATATCCGGTTCGGTAGCTTTCTTT	CASSISGSVAFF
TRBV11-3	few	TRBJ1-2	NA	TGTGCCAGCAGCTTGGCAGGGGCTAACTATGGCTACACCTTC	CASSLAGANYGYTF
TRBV11-3	few	TRBJ2-7	TRBD1	TGTGCCAGCAGCTTACAACAGGGGGGTTACGAGCAGTACTTC	CASSLQQGGYEQYF
TRBV29-1	NA	TRBJ2-7	TRBD2	TGCAGCGTTGAGTTGGGTAGCGGGACCCCCTACGAGCAGTACTTC	CSVELGSGTPYEQYF
TRBV19	NA	TRBJ1-4	TRBD1	TGTGCCAGTAGTATAGCGACAGGGGATCCTGAAAAACTGTTTTTT	CASSIATGDPEKLFF
TRBV9	few	TRBJ1-2	TRBD1	TGTGCCAGCAGTGACAGGGGAACTAACTATGGCTACACCTTC	CASSDRGTNYGYTF
TRBV9	few	TRBJ2-6	NA	TGTGCCAGCAGCCTAAGGGGGGGCGCTTGGTCTGGGGCCAACGTCCTGACTTTC	CASSLRGGAWSGANVLTF
TRBV9	NA	TRBJ1-2	NA	TGTGCCAGCAGGCGGGACATATCTAACTATGGCTACACCTTC	CASRRDISNYGYTF
TRBV18	NA	TRBJ1-2	NA	TGTGCCAGCTCACCGGCGGCAGGGGTGGGTTATGGCTACACCTTC	CASSPAAGVGYGYTF
TRBV9	NA	TRBJ1-1	NA	TGTGCCAGCAGCCCCTCGTTCGCAGGGAACACTGAAGCTTTCTTT	CASSPSFAGNTEAFF
TRBV5-1	NA	TRBJ1-1	TRBD1	TGCGCCAGCGCATCGGGACAGCCGAACACTGAAGCTTTCTTT	CASASGQPNTEAFF
TRBV19	few	TRBJ1-1	TRBD1	TGTGCCAGTAGAGACAGGGGTTTTGGCACTGAAGCTTTCTTT	CASRDRGFGTEAFF
TRBV6-8	medium-sized	TRBJ2-1	TRBD2	TGTGCCAGCAGTGATAGACTAGCGGGAGGGAATGAGCAGTTCTTC	CASSDRLAGGNEQFF
TRBV10-3	NA	TRBJ2-7	NA	TGTGCCATCAGTGAGTCGATCGGGGAACCCTACGAGCAGTACTTC	CAISESIGEPYEQYF
TRBV11-3	large	TRBJ1-4	TRBD1	TGTGCCAGCAGCTTGGATGCGGGACAGGGAATTTTAAATGAAAAACTGTTTTTT	CASSLDAGQGILNEKLFF
TRBV6-4	few	TRBJ1-2	NA	TGTGCCAGCAGTGAAGGCGGGAACTATGGCTACACCTTC	CASSEGGNYGYTF
TRBV7-6	NA	TRBJ2-1	NA	TGTGCCAGCAGCTTGGAAGTAGGGTCCTACAATGAGCAGTTCTTC	CASSLEVGSYNEQFF
TRBV11-3	few	TRBJ1-1	TRBD1	TGTGCCAGCAGCCTGGACAGGGGGGACACTGAAGCTTTCTTT	CASSLDRGDTEAFF
TRBV11-3	NA	TRBJ1-1	NA	TGTGCCAGCAGGGGAGAACAGGGATTTAACACTGAAGCTTTCTTT	CASRGEQGFNTEAFF
TRBV29-1	NA	TRBJ2-5	TRBD2	TGCAGCGTTGGTTCTAGCGGACAAGAGACCCAGTACTTC	CSVGSSGQETQYF
TRBV11-3	few	TRBJ2-7	TRBD1	TGTGCCAGCAGCATTACCGGGACAGGGGCCTACGAGCAGTACTTC	CASSITGTGAYEQYF